Each of the 8 T cell receptor beta chains below was sequenced from the same sample in a study of cytomegalovirus exposure and HLA in healthy donors. Use of 60 Vbeta and 13 Jbeta primers characterized the PCR. Data came from immunoSEQ multiplex PCR; TCRdb stores just in-frame clones and leaves some out. In total, the table holds tens of thousands of clones. Specimen: PBMCs. Source of these receptors: a woman aged 35 to 49 in good health and CMV-seronegative.

The gene calls are TRBV27 and TRBJ2-1, with TRBD1 as a possible D gene (6 bases). This CDR3 is 14 amino acids long. CDR1 and CDR2 (germline): MNHEY, SMNVEV (reference sequence). Trimming removed 3 bases from V and 7 bases from J, with 13 bases in between. Here the CDR3 reads CASSLNRETNEQFF. CDR3 nucleotides: TGTGCCAGCAGTTTGAACAGGGAAACTAATGAGCAGTTCTTC.

J is TRBJ1-3 and V is TRBV19; D unclear. Per the germline V gene, CDR1 is LNHDA and CDR2 is SQIVND (reference sequence). Trimming stripped 6 bases from V and 5 bases from J, with 11 bases between. This CDR3 region has 13 residues. The CDR3 DNA sequence: TGTGCCAGTAGCGAGGGAGCTCGAAACACCATATATTTT. This sequence encodes CASSEGARNTIYF.

The rearrangement joins TRBV30 to TRBJ2-2; 7 bases are shared with TRBD2. The CDR3 contains 13 residues. V was clipped by 5 bases and J by 6 bases; unmatched bases: 6. Germline CDR1 is GTSNPN and CDR2 is SVGIG (reference sequence). CDR3 amino acids: CAWYSGVAGELFF. The CDR3 bases are TGTGCCTGGTACAGCGGGGTGGCCGGGGAGCTGTTTTTT.

The chain joins TRBV6-6 to TRBJ1-5; 9 nucleotides align to TRBD1. The junction had 8 bases not matched to a gene; V was cut back by 6 bases and J by 5 bases. This CDR3 contains 15 residues. Germline CDR1 and CDR2: MNHNY and SVGAGI (reference sequence). CDR3 amino acids: CASSQGTGTYQPQHF. CDR3 nucleotide sequence: TGTGCCAGCAGCCAAGGGACAGGGACGTATCAGCCCCAGCATTTT.

The V and J genes are TRBV4-2 and TRBJ2-2; unclear D gene. This CDR3 has 15 amino acids. Trimming took 3 bases from V and 7 from J, leaving 15 bases between them. Germline CDR1 is LGHNA and CDR2 is YNFKEQ. DNA of the CDR3: TGTGCCAGCAGCCACCGCCTTGGCAGTGGCGGGGAGCTGTTTTTT. As protein: CASSHRLGSGGELFF.

The genes are TRBV18 and TRBJ1-4; 7 bases fit TRBD1. The CDR3 covers 18 residues. The germline CDR1 and CDR2 sequences are KGHSH and LQKENI. Trimming removed 8 bases from V and 0 bases from J; junction bases left unmatched: 15. CDR3 DNA sequence: TGTGCCAGCGCGAGCTTACCGGGACAGCCTTCAACTAATGAAAAACTGTTTTTT. This encodes CASASLPGQPSTNEKLFF. The entire variable domain, with the rest obtained from reference TRBV18 and TRBJ1-4, is as follows: NAGVMQNPRHLVRRRGQEARLRCSPMKGHSHVYWYRQLPEEGLKFMVYLQKENIIDESGMPKERFSAEFPKEGPSILRIQQVVRGDSAAYFCASASLPGQPSTNEKLFFGSGTQLSVL.

CDR3 sequence reads: CASSDPGLAGETGELFF. CDR3 coding DNA: TGTGCCAGCAGTGACCCAGGACTAGCGGGAGAAACCGGGGAGCTGTTTTTT. V is TRBV6-4 and J is TRBJ2-2, with 13 positions matching TRBD2. Trimming took 2 bases from V and 5 from J; bases not matched to a gene: 5. Germline CDR1 MRHNA, CDR2 SNTAGT. CDR3 length equals 17 residues.

The rearrangement links TRBV19 to TRBJ2-5; the D gene is possibly TRBD2 (5 bases). Judging by the DNA end, TRBJ2-7 fits better; the J call may be wrong. Germline V gene sequence: CDR1 LNHDA, CDR2 SQIVND (reference sequence). This CDR3 contains 14 residues. CDR3 region: CASSPLGIFYEQYF. The CDR3 coding sequence is TGTGCCAGTAGTCCTCTCGGGATCTTCTACGAGCAGTACTTC.